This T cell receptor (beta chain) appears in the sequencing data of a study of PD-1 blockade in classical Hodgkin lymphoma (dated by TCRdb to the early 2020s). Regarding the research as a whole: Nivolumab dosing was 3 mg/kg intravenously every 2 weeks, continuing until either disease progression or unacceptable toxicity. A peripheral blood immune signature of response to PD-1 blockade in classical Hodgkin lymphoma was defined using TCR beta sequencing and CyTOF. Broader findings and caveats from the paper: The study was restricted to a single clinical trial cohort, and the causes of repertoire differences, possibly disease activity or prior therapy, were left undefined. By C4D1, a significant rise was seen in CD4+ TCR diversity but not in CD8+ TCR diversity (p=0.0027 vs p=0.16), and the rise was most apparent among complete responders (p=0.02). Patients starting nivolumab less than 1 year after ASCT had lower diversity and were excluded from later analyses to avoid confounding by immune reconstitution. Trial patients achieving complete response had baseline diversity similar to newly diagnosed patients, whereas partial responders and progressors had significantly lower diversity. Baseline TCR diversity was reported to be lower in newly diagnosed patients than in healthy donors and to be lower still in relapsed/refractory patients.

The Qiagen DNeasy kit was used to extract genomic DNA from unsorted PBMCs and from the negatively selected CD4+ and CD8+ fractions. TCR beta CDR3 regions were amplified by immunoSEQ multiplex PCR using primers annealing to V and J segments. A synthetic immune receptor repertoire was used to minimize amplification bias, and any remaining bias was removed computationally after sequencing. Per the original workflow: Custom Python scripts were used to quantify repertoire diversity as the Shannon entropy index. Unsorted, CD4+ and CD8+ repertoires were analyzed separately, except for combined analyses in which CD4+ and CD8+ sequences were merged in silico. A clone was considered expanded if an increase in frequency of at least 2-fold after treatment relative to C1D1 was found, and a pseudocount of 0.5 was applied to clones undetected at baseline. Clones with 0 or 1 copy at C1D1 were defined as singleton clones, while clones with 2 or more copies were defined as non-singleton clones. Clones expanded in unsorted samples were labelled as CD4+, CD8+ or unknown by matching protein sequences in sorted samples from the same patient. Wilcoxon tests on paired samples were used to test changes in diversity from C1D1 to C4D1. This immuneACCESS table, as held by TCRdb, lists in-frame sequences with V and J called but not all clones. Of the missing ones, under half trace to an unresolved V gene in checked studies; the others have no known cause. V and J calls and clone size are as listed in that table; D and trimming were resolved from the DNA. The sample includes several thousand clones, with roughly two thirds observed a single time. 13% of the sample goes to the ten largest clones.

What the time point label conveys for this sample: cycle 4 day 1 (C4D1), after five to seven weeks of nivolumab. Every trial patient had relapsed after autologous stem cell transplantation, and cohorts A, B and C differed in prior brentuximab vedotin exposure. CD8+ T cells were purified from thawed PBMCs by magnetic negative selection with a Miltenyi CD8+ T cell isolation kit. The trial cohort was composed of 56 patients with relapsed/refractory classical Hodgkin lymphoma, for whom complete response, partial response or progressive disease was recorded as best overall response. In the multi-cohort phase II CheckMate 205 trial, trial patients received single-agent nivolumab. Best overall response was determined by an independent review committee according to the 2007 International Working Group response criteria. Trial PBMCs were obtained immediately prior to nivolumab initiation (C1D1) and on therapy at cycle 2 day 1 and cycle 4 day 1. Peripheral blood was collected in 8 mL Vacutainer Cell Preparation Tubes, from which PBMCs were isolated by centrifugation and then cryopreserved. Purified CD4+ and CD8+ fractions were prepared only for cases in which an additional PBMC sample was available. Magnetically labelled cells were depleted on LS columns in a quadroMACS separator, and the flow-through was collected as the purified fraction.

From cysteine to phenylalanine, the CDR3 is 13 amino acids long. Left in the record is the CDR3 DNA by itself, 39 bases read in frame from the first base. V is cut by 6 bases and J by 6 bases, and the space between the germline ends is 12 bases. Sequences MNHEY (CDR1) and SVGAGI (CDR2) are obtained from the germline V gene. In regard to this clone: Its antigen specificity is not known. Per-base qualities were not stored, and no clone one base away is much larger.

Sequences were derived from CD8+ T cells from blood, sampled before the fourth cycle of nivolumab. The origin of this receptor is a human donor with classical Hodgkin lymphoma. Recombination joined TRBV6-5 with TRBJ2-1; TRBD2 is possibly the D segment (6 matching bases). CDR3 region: CASSLLGGNEQFF. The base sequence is TGTGCCAGCAGCCTCCTGGGGGGCAATGAGCAGTTCTTC.